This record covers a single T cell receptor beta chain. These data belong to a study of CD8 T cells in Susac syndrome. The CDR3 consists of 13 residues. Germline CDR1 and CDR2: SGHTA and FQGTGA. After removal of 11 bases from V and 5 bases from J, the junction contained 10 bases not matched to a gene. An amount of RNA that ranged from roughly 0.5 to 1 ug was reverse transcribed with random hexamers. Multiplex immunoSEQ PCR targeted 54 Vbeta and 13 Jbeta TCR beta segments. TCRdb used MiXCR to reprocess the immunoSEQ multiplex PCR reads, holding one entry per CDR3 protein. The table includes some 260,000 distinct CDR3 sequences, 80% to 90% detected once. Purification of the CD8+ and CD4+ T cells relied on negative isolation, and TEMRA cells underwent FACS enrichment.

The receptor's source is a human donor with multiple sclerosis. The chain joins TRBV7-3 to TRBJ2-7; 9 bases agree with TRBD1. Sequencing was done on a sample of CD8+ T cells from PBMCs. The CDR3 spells CAGNLTGGNEQYF. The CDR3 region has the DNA TGTGCCGGCAACTTAACAGGGGGCAACGAGCAGTACTTC.